This T cell receptor beta chain was captured in a study of cytomegalovirus exposure and HLA in healthy donors. Study-wide context: T cells numbering around 190 million yielded some 110 million unique TCR beta sequences in an earlier analysis.

General study points: Later analysis reportedly placed an Asian-associated ancestry cluster below the approximately 730-donor mean in N-insertions. For most TCR beta V segments, an earlier analysis put the productive rate at about 90% or about 30% of the time.

The PCR was carried out with 60 Vbeta primers and 13 Jbeta primers. Assay: immunoSEQ multiplex PCR; the TCRdb copy retains only in-frame clones and omits some. The sample contains roughly 100,000 clones, about 80% of which appear only once. A note on this clone: Its specificity is not known.

The CDR3 length is 16 residues. Trimming cost V 1 base and J 0 bases; bases outside gene matches: 4. CDR1 is SGHNT, CDR2 YYREEE, per germline (reference sequence). The chain carries TRBV5-4 and TRBJ2-3; TRBD2 agrees at 8 bases. This clonotype originated in a man aged 25 to 40 in good health and CMV-seronegative. Sequencing input: PBMCs. The chain's CDR3 is CASSLRRGVSTDTQYF. The DNA for the CDR3 is TGTGCCAGCAGCTTGAGGCGGGGGGTTAGCACAGATACGCAGTATTTT.